The 31 T cell receptor beta chains reported below all come from one sample, sequenced in a study of pediatric ulcerative colitis. TCRdb's copy holds only in-frame clones and misses some; the assay was immunoSEQ multiplex PCR. This table holds 45,000 to 75,000 clones, more than 75% found once. Sequencing was done on a sample of blood. The receptors shown here come from a boy between 10 and 17 years old who was a control in a study of pediatric ulcerative colitis.

This chain connects TRBV5-1 to TRBJ1-6, with TRBD1 matching over 9 bases. Germline V gives CDR1 SGHRS, CDR2 YFSETQ. J was trimmed by 0 bases and V by 4 bases; bases with no gene match: 8. The CDR3 totals 18 residues. CDR3 protein: CASSTGTGGSSYNSPLHF. CDR3 nucleotide sequence: TGCGCCAGCAGCACGGGCACAGGGGGCAGCTCCTATAATTCACCCCTCCACTTT.

The chain recombines TRBV19 with TRBJ1-1; D possibly corresponds to TRBD1 (5 bases). The length of the CDR3 is 16 residues. Germline V lookup: CDR1 LNHDA, CDR2 SQIVND (reference sequence). Trimming shortened V by 3 bases and J by 1 base, and 15 bases separated the two germline ends. CDR3 in amino acids: CASSIRSGLQNTEAFF. The CDR3 bases are TGTGCCAGTAGTATTCGGTCGGGACTCCAGAACACTGAAGCTTTCTTT.

The chain is built from TRBV19 and TRBJ1-5; D is undetermined. Between the trimmed V and J ends, which lost 5 bases and 2 bases, there was a span of 16 bases. From germline, CDR1 is LNHDA and CDR2 SQIVND (reference sequence). This CDR3 has 16 amino acids. The DNA of the CDR3 is TGTGCCAGTAGTCTCTCAGCGGGCGGGGGCAATCAGCCCCAGCATTTT. Protein: CASSLSAGGGNQPQHF.

The rearrangement uses TRBV18 and TRBJ1-5; D is possibly TRBD1 (5 bases). Germline V lookup: CDR1 KGHSH, CDR2 LQKENI. Trimming cost V 6 bases and J 6 bases, with 21 bases left between them. This CDR3 spans 16 amino acids. DNA for the CDR3: TGTGCCAGCTCCGCATTGGGGCAGGGTATGGCTCAGCCCCAGCATTTT. Translating gives CASSALGQGMAQPQHF.

The genes are TRBV2 and TRBJ2-7; D uncertain. The CDR3 is 16 residues long. Germline CDR1 SNHLY, CDR2 FYNNEI. The V and J ends lost 6 bases and 0 bases respectively, with 18 bases between them. The DNA of the CDR3 is TGTGCCAGCAGCCGCCCTCGCTCGGCAAGCTCCTACGAGCAGTACTTC. Protein sequence: CASSRPRSASSYEQYF. Using reference TRBV2 and TRBJ2-7 for the parts outside the CDR3, the full variable domain is EPEVTQTPSHQVTQMGQEVILRCVPISNHLYFYWYRQILGQKVEFLVSFYNNEISEKSEIFDDQFSVERPDGSNFTLKIRSTKLEDSAMYFCASSRPRSASSYEQYFGPGTRLTVT.

The V call is TRBV4-1, the J call TRBJ2-5; 9 bases map to TRBD1. The assigned J gene may be wrong: the sequence end matches TRBJ2-7 better. Looked up from germline, CDR1 is MGHRA and CDR2 is YSYEKL. The CDR3 sequence is 14 residues long. The DNA for the CDR3 is TGCGCCAGCAGCCGACCGGGACAGGGCTACGAGCAGTACTTC. Its protein product is CASSRPGQGYEQYF.

The chain recombines TRBV21-1 with TRBJ1-4; TRBD1, the table's D call, was not compared with the DNA. TRBV21-1 is noted as a pseudogene. The CDR3 runs 22 residues. The CDR3 loop reads CASSNLTHADRIDPATNEKLFF. The CDR3 nucleotides read TGTGCCAGCAGCAATCTAACCCACGCGGACAGGATAGATCCCGCAACTAATGAAAAACTGTTTTTT.

The chain employs TRBV4-1 and TRBJ1-3; a weak D match, TRBD1 (5 bases). V lost 0 bases and J lost 0, with 18 bases in between. This CDR3 is 19 amino acids long. CDR1 and CDR2 (germline): MGHRA, YSYEKL. The CDR3 DNA follows: TGCGCCAGCAGCCAAGAGGGGACGGGTCTATTTGGCTCTGGAAACACCATATATTTT. Its protein product is CASSQEGTGLFGSGNTIYF.

The chain is built from TRBV6-5 and TRBJ1-1; TRBD1 matches at 8 bases. Germline V lookup: CDR1 MNHEY, CDR2 SVGAGI. The V segment lost 4 bases and the J segment 3 bases; nucleotides outside the gene matches: 4. This CDR3 contains 14 residues. CDR3 sequence (DNA): TGTGCCAGCAGTTTCACAGGGGGTGACACTGAAGCTTTCTTT. It translates to CASSFTGGDTEAFF.

J is TRBJ1-2 and V is TRBV6-4; D perhaps matches TRBD1 (5 bases). CDR1 is MRHNA, CDR2 SNTAGT, per germline. V dropped 6 bases and J dropped 5 bases, with 16 bases sitting between them. The CDR3 totals 14 residues. The CDR3 DNA reads TGTGCCAGCAGCTTCCCTAGACAGATATATGGCTACACCTTC. Amino acids: CASSFPRQIYGYTF.

This chain uses TRBV4-3 with TRBJ2-1; 13 nucleotides match TRBD2. V was clipped by 3 bases and J by 0 bases; unmatched bases: 5. The CDR3 length is 18 residues. CDR1 and CDR2 from the germline V gene are LGHNA and YSLEER. The CDR3 reads CASSQGTSGDSSYNEQFF. CDR3 sequence (DNA): TGCGCCAGCAGCCAGGGGACTAGCGGGGATAGCTCCTACAATGAGCAGTTCTTC.

This rearrangement joins TRBV5-1 to TRBJ1-2, with 7 nucleotides matching TRBD1. Germline trimming cut 2 bases from V and 0 bases from J; bases unmatched to any gene: 4. The CDR3 is 15 residues long. Germline V CDR1 and CDR2: SGHRS, YFSETQ. The CDR3 DNA reads as TGCGCCAGCAGCTTCACCGGGACAGCTAACTATGGCTACACCTTC. It codes for CASSFTGTANYGYTF. Using reference TRBV5-1 and TRBJ1-2 for the parts outside the CDR3, the full variable domain is KAGVTQTPRYLIKTRGQQVTLSCSPISGHRSVSWYQQTPGQGLQFLFEYFSETQRNKGNFPGRFSGRQFSNSRSEMNVSTLELGDSALYLCASSFTGTANYGYTFGSGTRLTVV.

This sequence joins TRBV7-9 and TRBJ2-3; D could derive from TRBD1 or TRBD2 (6 bases each). V lost 5 bases, J lost 6 bases, and 18 bases lay in between. The CDR3 is made up of 15 amino acids. Per the germline V gene, CDR1 is SEHNR and CDR2 is FQNEAQ (reference sequence). The CDR3 bases are TGTGCCAGCAGCAGAGGGGGTATGGGGACTGATACGCAGTATTTT. This sequence encodes CASSRGGMGTDTQYF.

This clone was counted a single time. The J gene is TRBJ2-7, the V gene TRBV7-8; 7 bases agree with TRBD2. CDR3 length equals 16 residues. Trimming at V came to 5 bases and at J to 3 bases, leaving 13 bases not matched to a gene. CDR1 is SGHVS and CDR2 is FQNEAQ in the germline V gene. The CDR3 is CASSTQYGGRVYEQYF. CDR3 coding DNA: TGTGCCAGCAGCACCCAATACGGCGGGAGAGTCTACGAGCAGTACTTC. Full variable domain (outside the CDR3, taken from reference TRBV7-8 and TRBJ2-7): GAGVSQSPRYKVAKRGQDVALRCDPISGHVSLFWYQQALGQGPEFLTYFQNEAQLDKSGLPSDRFFAERPEGSVSTLKIQRTQQEDSAVYLCASSTQYGGRVYEQYFGPGTRLTVT.

V is TRBV7-3 and J is TRBJ2-7; perhaps D is TRBD1 or TRBD2 (6 bases each). The CDR3 spans 15 residues. Trimming stripped 3 bases from V and 2 bases from J, with 14 bases between. Germline V gene data show CDR1 as SGHTA and CDR2 as FQGTGA. This CDR3 is CASSFSGQSAYEQYF. For the CDR3, the DNA is TGTGCCAGCAGCTTTAGCGGACAGTCCGCCTACGAGCAGTACTTC.

The CDR3 loop reads CASSINTPNTEAFF. CDR3 in DNA: TGTGCCAGTAGTATAAATACACCGAACACTGAAGCTTTCTTT. The chain has TRBV19 and TRBJ1-1; D unclear. The V end lost 2 bases, the J end lost 1 base, and 8 bases lay between the germline ends. The CDR3 is 14 amino acids. Germline V gene sequence: CDR1 LNHDA, CDR2 SQIVND (reference sequence).

The chain employs TRBV4-1 and TRBJ2-2; 9 positions agree with TRBD1. The germline gives CDR1 MGHRA, CDR2 YSYEKL. The CDR3 extends over 18 amino acids. Trimming cost V 3 bases and J 4 bases; bases outside gene matches: 12. The CDR3 region is CASSQRVAQGASTGELFF. Here the CDR3 DNA reads TGCGCCAGCAGCCAGAGGGTCGCACAGGGGGCGTCCACCGGGGAGCTGTTTTTT.

The chain joins TRBV7-6 to TRBJ2-3; D gene unclear. Between the trimmed V and J ends, which lost 5 bases and 3 bases, there was a span of 9 bases. In germline, CDR1 is SGHVS, CDR2 FNYEAQ. The CDR3 spans 13 residues. CDR3 loop: CASSHGATDTQYF. The CDR3, as DNA: TGTGCCAGCAGCCACGGCGCAACAGATACGCAGTATTTT.

The chain carries TRBV7-3 and TRBJ2-2; possibly TRBD2 for D (5 bases). Deletions cut 5 bases from V and 5 bases from J, with 15 bases between. Per the germline V gene, CDR1 is SGHTA and CDR2 is FQGTGA. CDR3 length: 15 residues. The CDR3 DNA reads as TGTGCCAGCAGCCCCTCGGGGTCGATAACCGGGGAGCTGTTTTTT. Its protein product is CASSPSGSITGELFF.

The chain carries TRBV29-1 and TRBJ1-3; 9 bases line up with TRBD1. The CDR3 has 14 amino acids. J was trimmed by 2 bases and V by 5 bases; bases with no gene match: 4. Per the germline V gene, CDR1 is SQVTM and CDR2 is ANQGSEA. CDR3 region: CSVRRTGAGNTIYF. The CDR3 nucleotides are TGCAGCGTTCGAAGGACAGGGGCTGGAAACACCATATATTTT.

V and J are TRBV6-6 and TRBJ2-2; D gene ambiguous. The V and J ends lost 2 bases and 4 bases respectively, with 5 bases between them. The CDR3 spans 13 residues. The germline gives CDR1 MNHNY, CDR2 SVGAGI (reference sequence). For the CDR3, the DNA is TGTGCCAGCAGTTACGAGTTCACCGGGGAGCTGTTTTTT. Residues: CASSYEFTGELFF.

V is TRBV13 and J is TRBJ2-1; 9 nucleotides agree with TRBD1. The CDR3 totals 15 residues. Trimming at V came to 3 bases and at J to 9 bases, leaving 9 bases not matched to a gene. From germline, CDR1 is PRHDT and CDR2 FYEKMQ (reference sequence). CDR3 loop: CASSFRDREVGEQFF. The CDR3, as DNA: TGTGCCAGCAGCTTCCGGGACAGGGAGGTAGGTGAGCAGTTCTTC.

This chain links TRBV5-1 with TRBJ2-6; D is tentatively TRBD1 or TRBD2 (6 bases each). V shed 2 bases and J shed 0 bases, with 18 bases lying between them. Germline values: CDR1 SGHRS, CDR2 YFSETQ. The CDR3 is made up of 19 amino acids. The CDR3 here is CASSFRGGISYSGANVLTF. CDR3 nucleotide sequence: TGCGCCAGCAGCTTTCGAGGGGGGATCTCATACTCTGGGGCCAACGTCCTGACTTTC. The whole variable domain, filled in from reference TRBV5-1 and TRBJ2-6, reads KAGVTQTPRYLIKTRGQQVTLSCSPISGHRSVSWYQQTPGQGLQFLFEYFSETQRNKGNFPGRFSGRQFSNSRSEMNVSTLELGDSALYLCASSFRGGISYSGANVLTFGAGSRLTVL.

V and J are TRBV19 and TRBJ1-1; the D is unclear. This CDR3 comprises 12 residues. Germline values: CDR1 LNHDA, CDR2 SQIVND (reference sequence). V lost 7 bases, J lost 4 bases, and 10 bases lay in between. As DNA, the CDR3 is TGTGCCAGTATCAAGTTCGGCACTGAAGCTTTCTTT. Protein product: CASIKFGTEAFF.

The J gene is TRBJ2-6, the V gene TRBV7-9; D uncertain. The CDR3 contains 13 residues. Germline CDR1 is SEHNR and CDR2 is FQNEAQ (reference sequence). V was shortened by 5 bases and J by 0 bases, with 2 bases between the two germline ends. CDR3 nucleotide sequence: TGTGCCAGCAGCAACTCTGGGGCCAACGTCCTGACTTTC. It yields the protein CASSNSGANVLTF.

This clone was seen once. The chain couples TRBV10-3 to TRBJ2-7; 8 nucleotides match TRBD1. The CDR3 is 13 residues long. V shed 3 bases, J shed 5 bases, and the junction held 3 bases outside the gene matches. Germline CDR1 reads ENHRY; CDR2 reads SYGVKD. Here the CDR3 DNA reads TGTGCCATCAGTGACCAGGACAGGGACGAGCAGTACTTC. Translation gives CAISDQDRDEQYF.

The CDR3 coding sequence is TGTGCCAGTAGTATTAGCCGGTTTGAAGGGGAGCTGTTTTTT. Amino acid sequence: CASSISRFEGELFF. The J gene is TRBJ2-2, the V gene TRBV19, with D uncertain. V was cut by 3 bases and J by 8 bases, with 13 bases left in between. The CDR3 sequence is 14 residues long. Germline assignment: CDR1 LNHDA and CDR2 SQIVND (reference sequence).

The chain combines TRBV9 with TRBJ2-3; possible D gene TRBD1, 5 bases. This CDR3 comprises 16 residues. Germline CDR1 reads SGDLS; CDR2 reads YYNGEE. Trimming took off 2 bases at V and 3 bases at J, with 16 bases between the two ends. CDR3 in amino acids: CASSVRVQGMTDTQYF. CDR3 bases: TGTGCCAGCAGCGTTCGGGTGCAGGGAATGACAGATACGCAGTATTTT.

The chain couples TRBV4-3 to TRBJ2-2; possibly TRBD1 or TRBD2 for D (7 bases each). The CDR3 has 19 residues. Per germline, CDR1 LGHNA and CDR2 YSLEER. Deletions cut 2 bases from V and 11 bases from J, with 30 bases between. CDR3 coding DNA: TGCGCCAGCAGCCAACAGGGGGGAGAGCTGTTTTTACCGGGGGGAGAGCTGTTTTTT. Encoded protein: CASSQQGGELFLPGGELFF.

This sequence joins TRBV5-1 and TRBJ2-7, with 9 bases lining up with TRBD2. The junction had 8 bases not matched to a gene; V was cut back by 5 bases and J by 5 bases. Per the germline V gene, CDR1 is SGHRS and CDR2 is YFSETQ. The CDR3 is 14 residues long. The CDR3 region has the DNA TGCGCCAGCAGATCGTTAGCGGGGGACAACGAGCAGTACTTC. This encodes CASRSLAGDNEQYF. Variable domain in full (rest from reference TRBV5-1 and TRBJ2-7): KAGVTQTPRYLIKTRGQQVTLSCSPISGHRSVSWYQQTPGQGLQFLFEYFSETQRNKGNFPGRFSGRQFSNSRSEMNVSTLELGDSALYLCASRSLAGDNEQYFGPGTRLTVT.

CDR3 residues: CASSVLDRHDTEAFF. DNA for the CDR3: TGTGCCAGCAGCGTTCTCGACCGACACGACACTGAAGCTTTCTTT. V gene TRBV9 combines with J gene TRBJ1-1; D gene unclear. V shed 2 bases and J shed 3 bases, with 14 bases lying between them. This CDR3 has 15 residues. CDR1 and CDR2 (germline): SGDLS, YYNGEE.